This T cell receptor beta chain stems from a study of T cell responses to AZD1222 COVID-19 vaccine. Here immunoSEQ multiplex PCR was the method, and the copy in TCRdb shows in-frame clones only, minus some. The sample shows fewer than 150,000 clones, 70% to 90% of them seen only once. The study, taken as a whole, reports: Donor demographics were predominantly white British with a female majority; clonal diversity may be underestimated. Breadth and depth of Spike-specific TCRs rose after two AZD1222 doses.

V lost 3 bases, J lost 1 base, and 14 bases lay in between. Germline CDR1 and CDR2: MRHNA and SNTAGT. The CDR3 contains 16 residues. Concerning this clone: The target antigen is unknown.

The chain has TRBV6-4 and TRBJ2-3; a weak D match, TRBD2 (6 bases). This clonotype originated in an adult in good health. The source was peripheral blood, collected on day 0 of AZD1222 vaccination. For the CDR3, the DNA is TGTGCCAGCAGTGATGTTGCGGGGCGCGGCACAGATACGCAGTATTTT. Protein product: CASSDVAGRGTDTQYF.